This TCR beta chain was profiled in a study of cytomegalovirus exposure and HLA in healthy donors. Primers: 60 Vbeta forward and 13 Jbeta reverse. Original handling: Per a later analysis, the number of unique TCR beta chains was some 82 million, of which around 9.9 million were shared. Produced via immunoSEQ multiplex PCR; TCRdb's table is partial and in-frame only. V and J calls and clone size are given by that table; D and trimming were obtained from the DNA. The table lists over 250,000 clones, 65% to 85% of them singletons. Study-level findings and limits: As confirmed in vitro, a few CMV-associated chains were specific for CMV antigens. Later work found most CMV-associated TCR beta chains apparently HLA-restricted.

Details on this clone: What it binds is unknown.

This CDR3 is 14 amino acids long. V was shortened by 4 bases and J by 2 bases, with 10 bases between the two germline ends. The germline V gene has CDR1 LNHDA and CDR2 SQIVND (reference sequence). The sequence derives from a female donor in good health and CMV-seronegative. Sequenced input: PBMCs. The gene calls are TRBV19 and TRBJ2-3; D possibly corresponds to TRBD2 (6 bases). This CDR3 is CASSRAGLTDTQYF. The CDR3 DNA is TGTGCCAGTAGTAGAGCGGGTCTCACAGATACGCAGTATTTT.